These 4 T cell receptor beta chains were sequenced from one sample in a study of T cell responses to AZD1222 COVID-19 vaccine (dated by TCRdb to the early 2020s). Libraries came from the immunoSEQ multiplex PCR assay. TCRdb limited this immuneACCESS table to in-frame rearrangements with V and J called. A share of clones is missing; checked studies link under half to unresolved V genes, and the rest is unexplained. Present in this sample are 25,000 to 35,000 clones, 78% of which were seen just once. The ten largest make up about 5.3% of the sample. Read against the paper, the sample's time point label means: baseline before first vaccination. The specimen comprised peripheral blood, sampled on day 0 of AZD1222 vaccination. The source of these receptors is an adult in good health.

This clone was counted once. V and J are TRBV19 and TRBJ1-6, with D possibly matching TRBD1 (6 bases). Trimming took 5 bases from V and 5 from J, leaving 22 bases between them. Germline V lookup: CDR1 LNHDA, CDR2 SQIVND (reference sequence). The CDR3 loop spans 18 amino acids. The DNA of the CDR3 is TGTGCCAGTAGTTGGGCAGGGGAGCTGACTCTGAATAATTCACCCCTCCACTTT. Translated: CASSWAGELTLNNSPLHF. Supplemented by reference TRBV19 and TRBJ1-6, the full variable domain reads DGGITQSPKYLFRKEGQNVTLSCEQNLNHDAMYWYRQDPGQGLRLIYYSQIVNDFQKGDIAEGYSVSREKKESFPLTVTSAQKNPTAFYLCASSWAGELTLNNSPLHFGNGTRLTVT.

This chain uses TRBV2 with TRBJ1-1; no definite D call. With 3 bases removed from V and 3 bases from J, the gap between germline ends came to 8 bases. This CDR3 contains 13 residues. Germline lookup yields CDR1 SNHLY and CDR2 FYNNEI. The CDR3 DNA follows: TGTGCCAGCAGTGATCAAGGGCACACTGAAGCTTTCTTT. Translated, it gives CASSDQGHTEAFF.

The chain combines TRBV6-5 with TRBJ2-1; TRBD2 agrees at 7 bases. Trimming at V came to 4 bases and at J to 0 bases, leaving 6 bases not matched to a gene. CDR3 length: 16 residues. Germline CDR1 and CDR2: MNHEY and SVGAGI. CDR3 sequence (DNA): TGTGCCAGCAGTTCGGGGGGACGACGCTCCTACAATGAGCAGTTCTTC. As protein: CASSSGGRRSYNEQFF.

The chain combines TRBV5-6 with TRBJ1-6, with D perhaps matching TRBD1 (6 bases). V was shortened by 2 bases and J by 8 bases, with 17 bases between the two germline ends. CDR3 length equals 16 residues. CDR1 is SGHDT, CDR2 YYEEEE, per germline. The DNA of the CDR3 is TGTGCCAGCAGCTTTTTAGGGGGTGCGGAGTATTCACCCCTCCACTTT. It translates to CASSFLGGAEYSPLHF.